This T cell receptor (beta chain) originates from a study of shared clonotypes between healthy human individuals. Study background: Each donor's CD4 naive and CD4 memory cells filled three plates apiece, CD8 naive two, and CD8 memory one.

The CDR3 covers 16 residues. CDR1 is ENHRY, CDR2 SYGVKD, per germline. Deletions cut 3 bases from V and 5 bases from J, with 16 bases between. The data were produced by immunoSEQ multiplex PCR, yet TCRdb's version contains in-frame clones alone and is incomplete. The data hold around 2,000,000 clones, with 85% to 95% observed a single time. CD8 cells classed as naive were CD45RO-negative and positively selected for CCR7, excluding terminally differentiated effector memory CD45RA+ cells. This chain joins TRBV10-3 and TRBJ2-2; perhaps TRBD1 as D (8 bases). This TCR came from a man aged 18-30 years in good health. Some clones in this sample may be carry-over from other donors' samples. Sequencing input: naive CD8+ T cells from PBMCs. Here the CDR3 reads CAISDTDREGTGELFF. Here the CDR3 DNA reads TGTGCCATCAGTGATACGGACAGGGAGGGTACCGGGGAGCTGTTTTTT.